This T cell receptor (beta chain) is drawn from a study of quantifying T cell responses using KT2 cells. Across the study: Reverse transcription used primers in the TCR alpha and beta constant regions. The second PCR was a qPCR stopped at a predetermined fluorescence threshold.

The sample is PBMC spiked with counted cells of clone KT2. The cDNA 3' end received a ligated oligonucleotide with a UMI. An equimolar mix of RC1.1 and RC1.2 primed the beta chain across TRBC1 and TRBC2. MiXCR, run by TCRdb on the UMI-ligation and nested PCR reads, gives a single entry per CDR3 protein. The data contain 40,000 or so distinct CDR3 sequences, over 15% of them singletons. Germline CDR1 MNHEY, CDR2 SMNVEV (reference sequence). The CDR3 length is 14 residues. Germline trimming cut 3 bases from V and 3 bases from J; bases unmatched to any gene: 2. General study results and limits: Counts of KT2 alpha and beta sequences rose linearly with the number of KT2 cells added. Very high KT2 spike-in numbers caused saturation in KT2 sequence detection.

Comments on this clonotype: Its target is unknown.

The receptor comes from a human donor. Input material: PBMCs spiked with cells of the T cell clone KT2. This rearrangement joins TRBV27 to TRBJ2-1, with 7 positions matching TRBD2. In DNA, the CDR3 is TGTGCCAGCAGTTTGGGAGGGCGCTACAATGAGCAGTTCTTC. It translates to CASSLGGRYNEQFF.